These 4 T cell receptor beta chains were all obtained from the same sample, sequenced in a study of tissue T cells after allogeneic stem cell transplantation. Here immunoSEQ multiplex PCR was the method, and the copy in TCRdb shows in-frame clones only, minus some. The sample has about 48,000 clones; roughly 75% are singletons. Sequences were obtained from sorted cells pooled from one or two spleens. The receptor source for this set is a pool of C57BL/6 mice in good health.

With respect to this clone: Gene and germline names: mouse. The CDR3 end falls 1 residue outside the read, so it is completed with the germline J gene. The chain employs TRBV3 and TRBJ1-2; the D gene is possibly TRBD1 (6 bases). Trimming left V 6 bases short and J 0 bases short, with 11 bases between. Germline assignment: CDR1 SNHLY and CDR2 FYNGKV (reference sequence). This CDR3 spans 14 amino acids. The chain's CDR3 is CASRRGTTNSDYTF. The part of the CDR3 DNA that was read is TGTGCCAGCAGGCGTGGGACAACAAACTCCGACTACACC.

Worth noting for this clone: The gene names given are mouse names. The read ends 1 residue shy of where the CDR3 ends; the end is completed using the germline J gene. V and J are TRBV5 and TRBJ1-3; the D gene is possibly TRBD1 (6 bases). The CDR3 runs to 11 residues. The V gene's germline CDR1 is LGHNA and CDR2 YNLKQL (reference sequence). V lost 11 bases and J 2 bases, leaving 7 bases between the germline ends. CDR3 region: CAAGAGNTLYF. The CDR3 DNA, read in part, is TGTGCCGCAGGGGCTGGAAATACGCTCTAT.

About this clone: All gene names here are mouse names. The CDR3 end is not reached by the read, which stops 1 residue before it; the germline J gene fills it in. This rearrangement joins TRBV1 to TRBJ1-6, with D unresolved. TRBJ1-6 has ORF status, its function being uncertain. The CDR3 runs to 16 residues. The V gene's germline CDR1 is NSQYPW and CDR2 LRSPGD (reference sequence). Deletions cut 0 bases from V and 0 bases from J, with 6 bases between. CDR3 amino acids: CTCSAEVNSYNSPLYF. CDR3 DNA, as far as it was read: TGCACCTGCAGTGCAGAGGTGAATTCCTATAATTCGCCCCTCTAC.

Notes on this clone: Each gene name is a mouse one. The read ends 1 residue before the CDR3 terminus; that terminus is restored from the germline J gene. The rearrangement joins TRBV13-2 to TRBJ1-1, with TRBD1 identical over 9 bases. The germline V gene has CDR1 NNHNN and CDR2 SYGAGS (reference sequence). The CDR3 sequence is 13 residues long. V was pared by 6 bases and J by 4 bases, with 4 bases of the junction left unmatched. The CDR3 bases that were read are TGTGCCAGCGCCGGGACAGGGACCACAGAAGTCTTC. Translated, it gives CASAGTGTTEVF. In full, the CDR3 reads CASAGTGTTEVFF.